Sequencing of this TCR beta chain was carried out in a study of T cells expressing NK-cell markers (dated by TCRdb to the early 2020s). Study-wide context: Seven to nine donors provided sorted CD3+CD56+NKG2C+, CD3+CD56+NKG2C- and CD3+CD56-NKG2C+ T-cell subsets, whose TCR beta-chain repertoires were profiled. Randomly selected healthy volunteers, three men and five women, were used as the eight sequenced donors. Among the eight sequenced donors, seven were HCMV-seropositive and one was HCMV-seronegative. Illumina HiSeq 2000/2500, MiSeq or NextSeq was used to sequence libraries as 2 x 150 bp reads.

Sequencing used an Illumina HiSeq 2000. The TCR beta cDNA libraries were made using 5'RACE template switching, a step that added both a universal primer site and unique molecular identifiers. Priming for cDNA synthesis came from the TCR beta constant segment, and two successive PCR amplification steps followed. Per the authors' processing: MIGEC was used to demultiplex reads and group the reads by UMI, and MiTCR was used to assemble and quantify clonotypes. To exclude erroneous sequences, only TCR cDNA sequences supported by at least two reads were retained. The tcR package was used for downstream repertoire analysis, and clonotypes were matched between fractions using CDR3 nucleotide sequence together with V segment. VDJmatch was used to annotate antigen specificity against VDJdb, with one amino acid substitution in CDR3 allowed. Once TCRdb had reprocessed the reads, it stored one entry per CDR3 protein sequence and supplied no DNA. The V and J calls shown here were made by TCRdb, not taken from the authors' results. The sample's clone listing holds some 500,000 distinct CDR3 sequences. The top ten constitute 1.4% of the sample.

Details on this clonotype: The specificity of this receptor is unknown.

Overall study results and their limits: In roughly six donors, the dominant CD3+CD56+NKG2C+ clonotypes ranked among the top 10 CD8+ clonotypes, making up about 1.0-8% of CD8+ T cells. Whether the expanded NKG2C-expressing T cell clones were specific for HCMV antigens remained unclear. Those dominant clonotypes were again the most abundant among CD3+CD56-NKG2C+ cells in several donors, at roughly 25-60.1%.

HCMV-specific IgG was detected in serum with a commercial ELISA kit to determine HCMV serostatus. Ficoll density gradient centrifugation was used to isolate peripheral blood mononuclear cells from blood. From the cysteine through the phenylalanine, the CDR3 covers 13 amino acids. The nucleotide record is missing. CDR1 SNHLY and CDR2 FYNNEI are derived from the germline V gene. The sample comprised blood T cells: a sorted CD56 or NKG2C T cell subset, CD4+ or CD8+ T cells, or bulk PBMC T cells (not recorded which). This receptor chain uses TRBV2 and TRBJ1-5. The clonotype was recovered from a woman in her forties or fifties in good health. Donor details come from another sample of the same person, matched by shared clones. CDR3 reads: CASTGAADQPQHF.